This record concerns one T cell receptor (beta chain) sequence. Its specificity is not known. This sample is part of a study of a mutant IDH1 vaccine in newly diagnosed glioma. Study results and caveats: Researchers report vaccine-induced immune responses in 80% to 95% of patients.

The CDR3 is 13 amino acids. The ends were cut back, 7 bases at V and 6 bases at J, with 13 bases in the middle. Germline V gene lookup returns CDR1 SNHLY and CDR2 FYNNEI. Sequenced by immunoSEQ multiplex PCR; TCRdb stores in-frame clones only, minus some. The sample holds about 34,000 clones, 80% to 90% seen once. Time point described: week 47, end of study. What each vaccine dose contained was 300 ug of mutant IDH1 20-mer peptide, accompanied by topical imiquimod. At weeks 1, 3, 5, 7, 11, 15, 19 and 23, patients received a vaccination, eight in all. New WHO grade 3 or 4 astrocytomas that were IDH1-mutant and ATRX-lost occurred in the donors.

The source is a woman aged 25 to 45 with glioma. Sequencing used PBMCs, obtained from a glioma patient whose treatment included an IDH1 peptide vaccine. This chain joins TRBV2 and TRBJ1-5, with unresolved D. Here the CDR3 reads CASTGGSGQPQHF. The CDR3 bases are TGTGCCAGCACCGGAGGCTCGGGTCAGCCCCAGCATTTT.